Sequencing of this T cell receptor (beta chain) was carried out in a study of cytomegalovirus exposure and HLA in healthy donors. The study ran its PCR with 60 Vbeta and 13 Jbeta primers. TCRdb's copy holds only in-frame clones and misses some; the assay was immunoSEQ multiplex PCR. The table has roughly 200,000 clones, around 84% seen once. This clone was detected only a few times. The antigen remains undetermined. Study-wide points: In vitro testing confirmed a few CMV-associated chains as specific for CMV antigens. The authors later found HLA-associated TCR beta chains more clonally expanded than equally common others.

V shed 4 bases and J 3 bases; nucleotides not matched to a gene: 6. Germline CDR1 SGHNT, CDR2 YYREEE (reference sequence). CDR3 length equals 15 residues. Sequencing was done on a sample of PBMCs. This sequence was found in a man aged 35-49 years in good health and CMV-seropositive. This chain connects TRBV5-4 to TRBJ2-7; 11 bases match TRBD2. CDR3 amino acids: CASSGTSGKLYEQYF. The CDR3 DNA follows: TGTGCCAGCAGCGGGACTAGCGGAAAACTCTACGAGCAGTACTTC. The full variable domain, rest sourced from reference TRBV5-4 and TRBJ2-7, is ETGVTQSPTHLIKTRGQQVTLRCSSQSGHNTVSWYQQALGQGPQFIFQYYREEENGRGNFPPRFSGLQFPNYSSELNVNALELDDSALYLCASSGTSGKLYEQYFGPGTRLTVT.